This paragraph reports one T cell receptor (beta chain). Antigen unknown. The data stem from a study of blood T cells in healthy people across ages. Trimming took 6 bases from V and 1 from J, leaving 19 bases between them. The CDR3 is made up of 16 amino acids. Germline-derived CDR1 and CDR2 are MDHEN and SYDVKM. Broader study findings: Naive and antigen-experienced cells could not be conclusively compared, given unsorted PBMCs.

Sample-barcoded 5' priming and a J-beta primer mix drove a second PCR of about 7 to 11 cycles. Every cDNA molecule carried a tag from a template-switch adaptor bearing 12 random nucleotides. Each CDR3 protein is one row after TCRdb ran MiXCR on the 5' RACE reads. Of about 2 million distinct CDR3 sequences detected, about 50% appear once; the ten largest clones hold over 2%. Caucasian individuals from Russia who were healthy and aged roughly 6 to 95 acted as donors. This receptor was identified in a woman aged 35 to 49 in good health. The genes are TRBV28 and TRBJ2-7, with D unclear. The source material was blood. The CDR3, as DNA: TGTGCCAGCAGCTCACCGTGGGTCGGCCCATCCTACGAGCAGTACTTC. This translates into CASSSPWVGPSYEQYF.